One and the same sample provided the 12 T cell receptor beta chains below, sequenced in a study of shared clonotypes between healthy human individuals. This table comes from immunoSEQ multiplex PCR, and its TCRdb copy is limited to in-frame clones, with some not included. The sample yields under 1,900,000 clones, about 98.5% seen once. The sample consisted of naive CD4+ T cells sorted from blood. Stated subset: CD45RA+ positively selected. The receptors here all came from a man aged 25 to 40 in good health.

A note on this clone: Additional DNA sequences in this sample encode the identical CDR3. This chain connects TRBV30 to TRBJ1-5, with unresolved D. Trimming took off 0 bases at V and 4 bases at J, with 7 bases between the two ends. This CDR3 is built from 13 residues. Germline assignment: CDR1 GTSNPN and CDR2 SVGIG (reference sequence). DNA for the CDR3: TGTGCCTGGAGTGTGTCAAGTAATCAGCCCCAGCATTTT. Amino acids: CAWSVSSNQPQHF.

The chain couples TRBV6-9 to TRBJ2-2; 9 nucleotides agree with TRBD2. V was pared by 5 bases and J by 5 bases, with 6 bases of the junction left unmatched. CDR1 is MNHGY, CDR2 SVAAGI, per germline. CDR3 length equals 15 residues. The CDR3 DNA is TGTGCCAGCAGTAGCGGGGGGTTAGCAACCGGGGAGCTGTTTTTT. Translating it yields CASSSGGLATGELFF.

The rearrangement uses TRBV4-1 and TRBJ2-1; TRBD2 matches 8 bases. The CDR3 runs 16 residues. Germline V gene lookup returns CDR1 MGHRA and CDR2 YSYEKL. Unmatched junction bases numbered 10, after V lost 1 base and J lost 8 bases. CDR3 sequence reads: CASSQVVTGGPDEQFF. CDR3 sequence (DNA): TGCGCCAGCAGCCAAGTCGTTACGGGAGGGCCCGATGAGCAGTTCTTC.

This chain links TRBV5-4 with TRBJ2-1, with no clear D. Trimming cost V 0 bases and J 0 bases, with 10 bases left between them. The CDR3 is made up of 16 amino acids. Germline values: CDR1 SGHNT, CDR2 YYREEE (reference sequence). CDR3: CASSLEVASSYNEQFF. In DNA form, the CDR3 reads TGTGCCAGCAGCTTGGAGGTGGCGAGCTCCTACAATGAGCAGTTCTTC. Full variable domain (outside the CDR3, taken from reference TRBV5-4 and TRBJ2-1): ETGVTQSPTHLIKTRGQQVTLRCSSQSGHNTVSWYQQALGQGPQFIFQYYREEENGRGNFPPRFSGLQFPNYSSELNVNALELDDSALYLCASSLEVASSYNEQFFGPGTRLTVL.

The chain combines TRBV10-2 with TRBJ2-1; TRBD2 agrees at 9 bases. This CDR3 is 14 amino acids long. Looked up from germline, CDR1 is WSHSY and CDR2 is SAAADI. Trimming removed 6 bases from V and 7 bases from J; junction bases left unmatched: 7. CDR3 sequence: CASREGLAENEQFF. The CDR3 nucleotides read TGCGCCAGCAGAGAGGGACTAGCTGAGAATGAGCAGTTCTTC.

The rearrangement links TRBV6-1 to TRBJ2-7; tentatively, D is TRBD1 or TRBD2 (5 bases each). Trimming took 4 bases from V and 1 from J, leaving 11 bases between them. The CDR3 has 14 residues. Germline V lookup: CDR1 MNHNS, CDR2 SASEGT. For the CDR3, the DNA is TGTGCCAGCAGTGTGGGACCGGTTTCCTACGAGCAGTACTTC. As protein: CASSVGPVSYEQYF.

The CDR3 spells CASSPTDRDYEQYF. The DNA for the CDR3 is TGTGCCAGCTCACCTACAGACAGGGACTACGAGCAGTACTTC. The rearrangement joins TRBV18 to TRBJ2-7; the match to TRBD1 covers 7 bases. The CDR3 has 14 residues. Germline loops: CDR1 KGHSH, CDR2 LQKENI. The junction had 5 bases not matched to a gene; V was cut back by 3 bases and J by 3 bases.

CDR3 coding DNA: TGTGCCAGCAGACCAGCCCCGGGACAGGACTACGAGCAGTACTTC. Amino acids: CASRPAPGQDYEQYF. The rearrangement links TRBV2 to TRBJ2-7, with 8 bases identical to TRBD1. V shed 6 bases, J shed 3 bases, and the junction held 10 bases outside the gene matches. Germline values: CDR1 SNHLY, CDR2 FYNNEI. The CDR3 sequence is 15 residues long. The full variable domain, rest sourced from reference TRBV2 and TRBJ2-7, is EPEVTQTPSHQVTQMGQEVILRCVPISNHLYFYWYRQILGQKVEFLVSFYNNEISEKSEIFDDQFSVERPDGSNFTLKIRSTKLEDSAMYFCASRPAPGQDYEQYFGPGTRLTVT.

This clone was observed once. The rearrangement links TRBV25-1 to TRBJ2-3; TRBD2 matches at 7 bases. This CDR3 has 12 residues. Germline CDR1 reads MGHDK; CDR2 reads SYGVNS. Trimming cost V 10 bases and J 3 bases; bases outside gene matches: 4. The DNA for the CDR3 is TGTGCCAACCGGACTAGGACAGATACGCAGTATTTT. Its protein is CANRTRTDTQYF.

The gene calls are TRBV5-4 and TRBJ2-2; tentatively, D is TRBD1 (5 bases). V lost 1 base and J lost 5, with 12 bases in between. This CDR3 comprises 15 residues. Germline loops: CDR1 SGHNT, CDR2 YYREEE (reference sequence). CDR3 coding DNA: TGTGCCAGCAGCTTGAGACAGTGGGGAACCGGGGAGCTGTTTTTT. Its translation is CASSLRQWGTGELFF. The variable domain in full, completed from reference TRBV5-4 and TRBJ2-2, reads ETGVTQSPTHLIKTRGQQVTLRCSSQSGHNTVSWYQQALGQGPQFIFQYYREEENGRGNFPPRFSGLQFPNYSSELNVNALELDDSALYLCASSLRQWGTGELFFGEGSRLTVL.

V gene TRBV6-1 combines with J gene TRBJ2-5; perhaps TRBD1 as D (6 bases). The CDR3 covers 12 residues. With 5 bases removed from V and 5 bases from J, the gap between germline ends came to 9 bases. Germline lookup yields CDR1 MNHNS and CDR2 SASEGT. DNA of the CDR3: TGTGCCAGCAGTACAGGGATGGAGACCCAGTACTTC. Its translation: CASSTGMETQYF.

This chain links TRBV4-1 with TRBJ2-1; unclear D gene. Trimming left V 0 bases short and J 0 bases short, with 9 bases between. The CDR3 is made up of 16 amino acids. In germline, CDR1 is MGHRA, CDR2 YSYEKL. The CDR3 spells CASSQESGFSYNEQFF. The CDR3 DNA reads TGCGCCAGCAGCCAAGAGTCCGGGTTCTCCTACAATGAGCAGTTCTTC.